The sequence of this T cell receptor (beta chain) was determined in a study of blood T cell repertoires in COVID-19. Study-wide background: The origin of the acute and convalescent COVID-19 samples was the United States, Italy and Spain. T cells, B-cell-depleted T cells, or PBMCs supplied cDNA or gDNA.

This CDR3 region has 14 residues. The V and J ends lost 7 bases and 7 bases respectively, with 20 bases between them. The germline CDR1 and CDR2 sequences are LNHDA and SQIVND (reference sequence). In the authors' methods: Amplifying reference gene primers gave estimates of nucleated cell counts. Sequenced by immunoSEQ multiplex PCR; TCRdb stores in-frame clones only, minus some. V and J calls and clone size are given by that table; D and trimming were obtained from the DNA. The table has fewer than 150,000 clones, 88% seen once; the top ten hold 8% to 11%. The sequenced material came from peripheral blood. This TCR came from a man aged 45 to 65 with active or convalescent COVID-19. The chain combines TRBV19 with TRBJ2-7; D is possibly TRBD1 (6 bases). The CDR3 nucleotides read TGTGCCAGTAACGAACAGGGCAACATCGGAGAGCAGTACTTC. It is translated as CASNEQGNIGEQYF.